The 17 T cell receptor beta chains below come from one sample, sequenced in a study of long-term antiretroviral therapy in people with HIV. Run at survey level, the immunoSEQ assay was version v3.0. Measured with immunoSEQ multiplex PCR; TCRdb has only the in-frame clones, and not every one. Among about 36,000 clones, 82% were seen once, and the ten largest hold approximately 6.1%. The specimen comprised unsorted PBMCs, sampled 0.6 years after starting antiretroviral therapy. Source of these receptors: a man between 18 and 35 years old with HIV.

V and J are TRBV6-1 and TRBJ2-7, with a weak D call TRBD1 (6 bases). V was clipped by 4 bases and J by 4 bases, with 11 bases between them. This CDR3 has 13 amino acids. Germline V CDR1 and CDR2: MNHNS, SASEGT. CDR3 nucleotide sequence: TGTGCCAGCAGTGTACGGGACACTTACGAGCAGTACTTC. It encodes CASSVRDTYEQYF.

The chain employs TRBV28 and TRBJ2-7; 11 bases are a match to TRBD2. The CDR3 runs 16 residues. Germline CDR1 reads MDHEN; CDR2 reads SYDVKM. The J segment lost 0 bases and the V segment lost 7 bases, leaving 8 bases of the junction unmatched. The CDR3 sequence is CASTNAGTSGSYEQYF. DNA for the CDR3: TGTGCCAGCACGAACGCCGGGACTAGCGGCTCCTACGAGCAGTACTTC.

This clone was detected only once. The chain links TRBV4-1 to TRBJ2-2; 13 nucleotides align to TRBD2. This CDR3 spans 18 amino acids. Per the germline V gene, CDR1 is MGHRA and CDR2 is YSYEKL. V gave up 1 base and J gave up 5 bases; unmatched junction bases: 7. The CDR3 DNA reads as TGCGCCAGCAGCCAAGGCGGACTAGCGGGAGTAGGTACCGGGGAGCTGTTTTTT. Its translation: CASSQGGLAGVGTGELFF.

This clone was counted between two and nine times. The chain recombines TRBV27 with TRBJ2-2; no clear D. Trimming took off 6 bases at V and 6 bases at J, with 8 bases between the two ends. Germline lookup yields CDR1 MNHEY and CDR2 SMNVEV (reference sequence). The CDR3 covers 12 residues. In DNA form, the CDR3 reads TGTGCCAGCAGGGTCCGCGCCGGGGAGCTGTTTTTT. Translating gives CASRVRAGELFF.

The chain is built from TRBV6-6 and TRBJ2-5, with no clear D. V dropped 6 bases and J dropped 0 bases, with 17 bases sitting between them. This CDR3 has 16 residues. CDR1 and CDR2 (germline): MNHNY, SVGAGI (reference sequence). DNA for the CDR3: TGTGCCAGCAGCTCCGTCGTGTTTTCGTACCAAGAGACCCAGTACTTC. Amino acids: CASSSVVFSYQETQYF.

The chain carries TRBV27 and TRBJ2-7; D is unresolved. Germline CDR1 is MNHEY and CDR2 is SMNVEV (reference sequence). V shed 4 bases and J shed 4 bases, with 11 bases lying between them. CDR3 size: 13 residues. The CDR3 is CASSSPPAYEQYF. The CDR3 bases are TGTGCCAGCAGTTCCCCCCCGGCGTACGAGCAGTACTTC.

CDR3 bases: TGCGCCAGCAGCCTCCGGGGGGAGTACGAGCAGTACTTC. Translation gives CASSLRGEYEQYF. J is TRBJ2-7 and V is TRBV5-1, with 7 bases that match TRBD2. The CDR3 loop spans 13 amino acids. V gave up 4 bases and J gave up 4 bases; unmatched junction bases: 5. Germline-derived CDR1 and CDR2 are SGHRS and YFSETQ.

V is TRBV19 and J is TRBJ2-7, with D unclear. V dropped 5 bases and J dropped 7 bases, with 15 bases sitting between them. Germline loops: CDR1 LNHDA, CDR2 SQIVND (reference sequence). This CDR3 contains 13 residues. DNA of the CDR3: TGTGCCAGTAGTTCCGGGTGGGAAGAAGAGCAGTACTTC. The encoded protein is CASSSGWEEEQYF.

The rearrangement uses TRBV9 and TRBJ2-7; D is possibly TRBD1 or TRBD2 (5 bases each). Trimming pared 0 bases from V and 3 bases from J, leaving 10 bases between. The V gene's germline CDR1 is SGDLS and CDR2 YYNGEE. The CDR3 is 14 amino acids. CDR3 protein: CASSVAGGFYEQYF. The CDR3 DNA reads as TGTGCCAGCAGCGTAGCTGGGGGATTCTACGAGCAGTACTTC.

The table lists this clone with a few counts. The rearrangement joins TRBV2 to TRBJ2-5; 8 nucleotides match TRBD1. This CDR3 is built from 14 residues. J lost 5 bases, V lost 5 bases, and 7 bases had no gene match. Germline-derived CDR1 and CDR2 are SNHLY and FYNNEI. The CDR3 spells CASSPGQGDETQYF. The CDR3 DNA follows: TGTGCCAGCAGTCCCGGACAGGGAGACGAGACCCAGTACTTC.

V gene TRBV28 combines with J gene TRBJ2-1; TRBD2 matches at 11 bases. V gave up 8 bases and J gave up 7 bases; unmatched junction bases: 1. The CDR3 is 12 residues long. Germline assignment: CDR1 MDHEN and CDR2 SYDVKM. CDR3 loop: CASRLAGNEQFF. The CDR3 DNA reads TGTGCCAGCCGACTAGCGGGAAATGAGCAGTTCTTC.

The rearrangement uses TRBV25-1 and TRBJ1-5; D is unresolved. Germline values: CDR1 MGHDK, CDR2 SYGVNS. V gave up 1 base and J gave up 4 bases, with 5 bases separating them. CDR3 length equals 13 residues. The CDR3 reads CASSELGNQPQHF. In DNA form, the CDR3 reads TGTGCCAGCAGTGAATTAGGGAATCAGCCCCAGCATTTT. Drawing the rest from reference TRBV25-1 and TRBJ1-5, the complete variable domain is EADIYQTPRYLVIGTGKKITLECSQTMGHDKMYWYQQDPGMELHLIHYSYGVNSTEKGDLSSESTVSRIRTEHFPLTLESARPSHTSQYLCASSELGNQPQHFGDGTRLSIL.

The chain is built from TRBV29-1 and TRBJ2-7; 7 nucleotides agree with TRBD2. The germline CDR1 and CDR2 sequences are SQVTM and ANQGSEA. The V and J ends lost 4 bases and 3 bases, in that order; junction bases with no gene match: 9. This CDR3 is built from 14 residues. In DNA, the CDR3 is TGCAGCGTTGGCGGGGGAGCGGTTAACTACGAGCAGTACTTC. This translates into CSVGGGAVNYEQYF.

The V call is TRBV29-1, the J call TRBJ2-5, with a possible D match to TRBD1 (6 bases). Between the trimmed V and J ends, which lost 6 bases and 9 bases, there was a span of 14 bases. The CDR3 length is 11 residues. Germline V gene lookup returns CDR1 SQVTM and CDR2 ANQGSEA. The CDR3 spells CSVGQPWAQYF. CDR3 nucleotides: TGCAGCGTGGGACAACCGTGGGCCCAGTACTTC.

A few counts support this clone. For the CDR3, the DNA is TGTGCCAGCAGCCCGGGACTAGCGCCAAACAATGAGCAGTTCTTC. It specifies CASSPGLAPNNEQFF. J is TRBJ2-1 and V is TRBV9, with 10 bases matching TRBD2. This CDR3 has 15 amino acids. Trimming removed 4 bases from V and 5 bases from J; junction bases left unmatched: 6. Germline V CDR1 and CDR2: SGDLS, YYNGEE.

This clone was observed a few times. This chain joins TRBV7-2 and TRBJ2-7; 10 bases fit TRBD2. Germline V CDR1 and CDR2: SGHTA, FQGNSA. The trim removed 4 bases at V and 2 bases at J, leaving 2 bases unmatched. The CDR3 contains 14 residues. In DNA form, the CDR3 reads TGTGCCAGCAGCTCTCTAGCGGGAGCCTACGAGCAGTACTTC. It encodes CASSSLAGAYEQYF.

CDR3 sequence (DNA): TGTGCCAGCAGAGCGGGGGCTTTCACAGATACGCAGTATTTT. Residues: CASRAGAFTDTQYF. The chain employs TRBV28 and TRBJ2-3; 8 nucleotides match TRBD2. The CDR3 runs 14 residues. The germline CDR1 and CDR2 sequences are MDHEN and SYDVKM. After removal of 6 bases from V and 2 bases from J, the junction contained 4 bases not matched to a gene.